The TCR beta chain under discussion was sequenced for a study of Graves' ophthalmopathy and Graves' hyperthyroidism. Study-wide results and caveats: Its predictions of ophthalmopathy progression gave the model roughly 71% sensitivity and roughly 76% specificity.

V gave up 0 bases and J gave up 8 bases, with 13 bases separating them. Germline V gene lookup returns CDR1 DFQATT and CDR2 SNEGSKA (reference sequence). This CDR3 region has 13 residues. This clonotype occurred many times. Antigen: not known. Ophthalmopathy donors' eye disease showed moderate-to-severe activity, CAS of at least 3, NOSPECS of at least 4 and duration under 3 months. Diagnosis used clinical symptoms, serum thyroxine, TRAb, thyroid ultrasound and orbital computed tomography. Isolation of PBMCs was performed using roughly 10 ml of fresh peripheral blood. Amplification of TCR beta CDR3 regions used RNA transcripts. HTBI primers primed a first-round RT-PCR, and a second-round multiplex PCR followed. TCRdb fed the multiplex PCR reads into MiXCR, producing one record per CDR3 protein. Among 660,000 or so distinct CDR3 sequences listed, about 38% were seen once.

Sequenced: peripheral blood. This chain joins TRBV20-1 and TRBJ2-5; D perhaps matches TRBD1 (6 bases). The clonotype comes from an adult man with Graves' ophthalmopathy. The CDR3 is CSAREQGYRTQYF. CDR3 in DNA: TGCAGTGCTAGAGAACAGGGATATAGAACCCAGTACTTC.